The rows below give T cell receptor beta chains drawn from one sample of a study of T cell repertoires in cytomegalovirus infection. TCRdb re-analysed the reads in MiXCR, keeping a single row per CDR3 protein. This sample has approximately 910,000 distinct CDR3 sequences; less than 35% occur once, and the top ten carry roughly 13%. These receptors are not linked to any known antigen. The input for sequencing was cultured CD8+ T cells from PBMCs, taken from culture after CMV antigen stimulation. These receptors were collected from a human donor in good health (CMV status not recorded). Some clones in this sample may be carry-over from other donors' samples. Each CDR3 is given without its conserved first and last residue. D genes are given only for firm matches.

CDR3: ASSYSDRVSNEQF; V: TRBV6-6; J: TRBJ2-1; D: TRBD1
CDR3: ASSSGTKDTQY; V: TRBV12-3/TRBV12-4; J: TRBJ2-3; D: .
CDR3: ASSYTSGQIDTQY; V: TRBV12-3/TRBV12-4; J: TRBJ2-3; D: TRBD2
CDR3: ASSGGSFQETQY; V: TRBV7-9; J: TRBJ2-5; D: .
CDR3: ASSPSWGSADTQY; V: TRBV7-6; J: TRBJ2-3; D: .
CDR3: ASSYRDTTTGSSPGELF; V: TRBV6-2/TRBV6-3; J: TRBJ2-2; D: TRBD1
CDR3: ASSLGYTVNTGELF; V: TRBV7-2; J: TRBJ2-2; D: .
CDR3: ASSFTTIGGGYT; V: TRBV7-8; J: TRBJ1-2; D: .
CDR3: ASSPMIRNRVGNQPQH; V: TRBV19; J: TRBJ1-5; D: .
CDR3: ASMHQGANYGYT; V: TRBV13; J: TRBJ1-2; D: TRBD1
CDR3: ASSSTADTSDEQY; V: TRBV7-9; J: TRBJ2-7; D: TRBD2
CDR3: ASRLLQAGANTGELF; V: TRBV7-6; J: TRBJ2-2; D: TRBD2
CDR3: ASTVTGGNTEAF; V: TRBV19; J: TRBJ1-1; D: TRBD1
CDR3: ATHFGGAGGDLHGYT; V: TRBV28; J: TRBJ1-2; D: TRBD1
CDR3: AARDRGTEAF; V: TRBV10-3; J: TRBJ1-1; D: TRBD1
CDR3: ASSSGTGYYGYT; V: TRBV11-1; J: TRBJ1-2; D: TRBD1
CDR3: ASSEPSGGTDTQY; V: TRBV6-1; J: TRBJ2-3; D: TRBD2
CDR3: ASSYVAGGNYGYT; V: TRBV6-6; J: TRBJ1-2; D: TRBD1
CDR3: ASSPATGASRQNTEAF; V: TRBV18; J: TRBJ1-1; D: .
CDR3: ASSFFGGLTGELF; V: TRBV7-2; J: TRBJ2-2; D: .
CDR3: ASSLGGRISYNEQF; V: TRBV7-2; J: TRBJ2-1; D: .
CDR3: ASSLTQGGSNQPQY; V: TRBV6-2/TRBV6-3; J: .; D: .
CDR3: ASSFRRGDQPQH; V: TRBV28; J: TRBJ1-5; D: .
CDR3: TSSTGAKRNGYT; V: TRBV2; J: TRBJ1-2; D: TRBD1
CDR3: ASSFTGVGSYEQY; V: TRBV6-1; J: TRBJ2-7; D: TRBD1
CDR3: ASSSGVGYTGELF; V: TRBV6-1; J: TRBJ2-2; D: .
CDR3: ASRRIPLTDWENYGYT; V: TRBV6-5; J: TRBJ1-2; D: .
CDR3: ASSFTRGGRNEQF; V: TRBV5-6; J: TRBJ2-1; D: TRBD2
CDR3: ASRHPGGGTEAF; V: TRBV7-9; J: TRBJ1-1; D: .
CDR3: SATGENRGYEQY; V: TRBV20-1; J: TRBJ2-7; D: .
CDR3: ASSLEQGHNEQF; V: TRBV7-9; J: TRBJ2-1; D: .
CDR3: ASSPRDNYNEQF; V: TRBV19; J: TRBJ2-1; D: .
CDR3: ASSLGGYSTDTQY; V: TRBV7-2; J: TRBJ2-3; D: .
CDR3: ASGARGPDGYT; V: TRBV19; J: TRBJ1-2; D: TRBD1
CDR3: ASSLTGGDLYEQY; V: TRBV5-1; J: TRBJ2-7; D: TRBD1
CDR3: ASSFKGEWDTQY; V: TRBV7-6; J: TRBJ2-3; D: .
CDR3: ASSLGPTNTEAF; V: TRBV7-6; J: TRBJ1-1; D: .
CDR3: ASSLITGSTDTQY; V: TRBV7-2; J: TRBJ2-3; D: .
CDR3: ASSLALFPLSNQPQH; V: TRBV7-2; J: TRBJ1-5; D: .
CDR3: ASSEEGGYGYT; V: TRBV6-4; J: TRBJ1-2; D: .
CDR3: SASQGGGRETQY; V: TRBV20-1; J: TRBJ2-5; D: .
CDR3: ASSTPTSGGSNEQF; V: TRBV9; J: TRBJ2-1; D: TRBD2
CDR3: ASSPSSQETQY; V: TRBV7-6; J: TRBJ2-5; D: .
CDR3: ASSLDLEGTQY; V: TRBV7-6; J: TRBJ2-5; D: .
CDR3: ASSQGKDRGPKETQY; V: TRBV4-1; J: TRBJ2-5; D: TRBD1
CDR3: ASRVAVYQETQY; V: TRBV28; J: TRBJ2-5; D: .
CDR3: ASSPKGAQASPLH; V: TRBV4-1; J: TRBJ1-6; D: .
CDR3: ASSWSPPAGTGDTQY; V: TRBV7-6; J: TRBJ2-3; D: TRBD2
CDR3: ASSLSRQGGYT; V: TRBV12-3/TRBV12-4; J: TRBJ1-2; D: .
CDR3: ATSDSKYQETQY; V: TRBV24-1; J: TRBJ2-5; D: .
CDR3: ASSLRVGQETQY; V: TRBV11-2; J: TRBJ2-5; D: .
CDR3: ASRGGGSYNEQF; V: TRBV2; J: TRBJ2-1; D: TRBD2
CDR3: ASSQEQGAYGSPLH; V: TRBV4-1; J: TRBJ1-6; D: TRBD1
CDR3: ASSERQAHAGANVLT; V: TRBV9; J: TRBJ2-6; D: .
CDR3: ASSDRDLFTGELF; V: TRBV6-1; J: TRBJ2-2; D: .